This is a list of T cell receptor beta chains from one sample in a study of blood T cell repertoires in COVID-19. This table comes from immunoSEQ multiplex PCR, and its TCRdb copy is limited to in-frame clones, with some not included. Among about 230,000 clones, approximately 80% were seen once, and the ten largest hold about 1.5%. Material for sequencing was peripheral blood. All receptors derive from a woman between 40 and 50 years old who had recovered from COVID-19. Both conserved end residues are part of each CDR3. The D gene is left open where the match is weak. Only part of the rows carry a size: once, few, many, or a class if the clone is expanded.

TRBJ1-4 | TRBV3-1/TRBV3-2 | TRBD1 | once | CASSRPWTGGVELFF | TGTGCCAGCAGCCGCCCCTGGACAGGAGGGGTAGAACTGTTTTTT
TRBJ1-1 | TRBV18 | . | . | CASSSTTRENTEAFF | TGTGCCAGCTCATCCACTACCAGGGAGAACACTGAAGCTTTCTTT
TRBJ2-1 | TRBV7-2 | . | . | CASSVMVVVRNEQFF | TGTGCCAGCAGCGTGATGGTAGTAGTCAGGAATGAGCAGTTCTTC
TRBJ2-1 | TRBV11-2 | TRBD1 | . | CASSLGWDREQFF | TGTGCCAGCAGCCTAGGGTGGGACAGGGAGCAGTTCTTC
TRBJ2-5 | TRBV7-9 | . | . | CASSPKQGVETQYF | TGTGCCAGCAGCCCAAAACAGGGTGTGGAGACCCAGTACTTC
TRBJ2-7 | TRBV9 | . | . | CASSVSGLGYEQYF | TGTGCCAGCAGCGTCTCAGGGTTAGGATACGAGCAGTACTTC
TRBJ1-5 | TRBV27 | . | . | CASSFQGPHQPQHF | TGTGCCAGCAGTTTCCAGGGTCCACATCAGCCCCAGCATTTT
TRBJ1-5 | TRBV6-6 | . | once | CASTQGSQSQPQHF | TGTGCCAGCACACAGGGATCTCAGAGTCAGCCCCAGCATTTT
TRBJ1-2 | TRBV5-1 | . | . | CASSLGVGLEVYGYTF | TGCGCCAGCAGCTTGGGCGTCGGCCTTGAGGTCTATGGCTACACCTTC
TRBJ2-1 | TRBV7-7 | TRBD1 | . | CASSSQLTGVDEQFF | TGTGCTAGCAGCTCACAGCTCACAGGGGTCGATGAGCAGTTCTTC
TRBJ1-2 | TRBV27 | TRBD1 | . | CASSLSKGAGFGYTF | TGTGCCAGCAGTTTATCGAAGGGGGCCGGGTTTGGCTACACCTTC
TRBJ1-6 | TRBV6-5 | TRBD1 | . | CASSYPRQGMNSPLHF | TGTGCCAGCAGTTACCCCCGACAGGGGATGAATTCACCCCTCCACTTT
TRBJ2-1 | TRBV5-1 | TRBD2 | . | CASSPNARRGGRDEQFF | TGCGCCAGCAGCCCCAACGCGCGGCGGGGGGGCAGGGATGAGCAGTTCTTC
TRBJ1-5 | TRBV6-5 | TRBD1 | once | CASTRDRSNQPQHF | TGTGCCAGCACTCGGGACAGGTCTAATCAGCCCCAGCATTTT
TRBJ2-2 | TRBV10-3 | . | . | CASAPRGTGELFF | TGTGCCAGCGCCCCACGGGGCACCGGGGAGCTGTTTTTT
TRBJ1-1 | TRBV19 | TRBD1 | once | CATSSPPGTGNTEAFF | TGTGCCACAAGTTCCCCTCCAGGGACAGGGAACACTGAAGCTTTCTTT
TRBJ2-7 | TRBV5-4 | TRBD1 | . | CASSGGTGTSYEQYF | TGTGCCAGCAGCGGCGGGACAGGCACTTCCTACGAGCAGTACTTC
TRBJ2-7 | TRBV19 | . | . | CASSDRGFGEQYF | TGTGCCAGTAGTGACCGGGGTTTCGGCGAGCAGTACTTC
TRBJ1-2 | TRBV5-1 | . | few | CASSFGEVNYGYTF | TGCGCCAGCAGCTTTGGGGAGGTTAACTATGGCTACACCTTC
TRBJ2-1 | TRBV9 | TRBD2 | . | CASSVGRLAGGRAINEQFF | TGTGCCAGCAGCGTAGGGCGGCTAGCGGGGGGGCGGGCCATCAATGAGCAGTTCTTC
TRBJ1-4 | TRBV29-1 | . | . | CSVGSGEKLFF | TGCAGCGTTGGATCCGGGGAAAAACTGTTTTTT
TRBJ1-6 | TRBV19 | TRBD1 | . | CASSIWGTGDSPLHF | TGTGCCAGTAGTATCTGGGGGACAGGGGATTCACCCCTCCACTTT
TRBJ2-3 | TRBV7-7 | TRBD2 | . | CASSLGGLATDTQYF | TGTGCTAGCAGCTTAGGGGGACTAGCTACAGATACGCAGTATTTT
TRBJ2-1 | TRBV29-1 | . | . | CSVHEGDNEQFF | TGCAGCGTTCACGAGGGGGACAATGAGCAGTTCTTC
TRBJ1-1 | TRBV19 | . | . | CASSIQGNTEAFF | TGTGCCAGTAGCATACAGGGGAACACTGAAGCTTTCTTT
TRBJ1-5 | TRBV7-2 | TRBD1 | once | CASSGQGAGQPQHF | TGTGCCAGCAGCGGACAGGGGGCGGGACAGCCCCAGCATTTT
TRBJ1-4 | TRBV10-3 | TRBD1 | . | CASGQGGEKLFF | TGTGCCTCCGGACAGGGTGGTGAAAAACTGTTTTTT
TRBJ1-5 | TRBV19 | . | . | CASRRQGNQPQHF | TGTGCCAGTAGGAGACAAGGCAATCAGCCCCAGCATTTT
TRBJ2-3 | TRBV19 | . | . | CASRPPPQSDTQYF | TGTGCCAGTAGACCACCGCCCCAGTCAGATACGCAGTATTTT
TRBJ2-7 | TRBV4-1 | TRBD1 | medium-sized | CASSFTRDRNTYEQYF | TGCGCCAGCAGCTTTACCCGGGACAGAAATACCTACGAGCAGTACTTC
TRBJ1-3 | TRBV5-1 | . | . | CASSLESLASGNTIYF | TGCGCCAGCAGCTTGGAATCCCTAGCATCGGGAAACACCATATATTTT
TRBJ1-2 | TRBV4-3 | . | . | CASSQVATGSLNYGYTF | TGCGCCAGCAGCCAAGTTGCCACAGGGTCCTTGAACTATGGCTACACCTTC
TRBJ1-3 | TRBV5-1 | TRBD1 | . | CASSYTGQGNTIYF | TGCGCCAGCAGTTATACGGGACAGGGAAACACCATATATTTT
TRBJ1-1 | TRBV29-1 | TRBD1 | . | CSVVNRGGNTEAFF | TGCAGCGTTGTAAACAGGGGTGGGAACACTGAAGCTTTCTTT
TRBJ1-5 | TRBV4-1 | . | . | CASSQDLRVNQPQHF | TGCGCCAGCAGCCAAGACCTACGGGTAAATCAGCCCCAGCATTTT